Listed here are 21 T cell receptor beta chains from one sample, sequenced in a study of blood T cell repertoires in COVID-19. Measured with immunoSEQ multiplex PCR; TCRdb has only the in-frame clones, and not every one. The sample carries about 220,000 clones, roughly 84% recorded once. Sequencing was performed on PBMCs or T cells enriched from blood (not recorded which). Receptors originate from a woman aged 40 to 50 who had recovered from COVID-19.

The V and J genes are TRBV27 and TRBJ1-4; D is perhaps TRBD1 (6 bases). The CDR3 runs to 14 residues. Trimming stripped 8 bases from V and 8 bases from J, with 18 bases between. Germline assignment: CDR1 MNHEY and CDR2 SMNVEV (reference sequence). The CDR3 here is CASRISGVGEKLFF. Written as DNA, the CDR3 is TGTGCCAGCCGAATCTCAGGGGTTGGCGAAAAACTGTTTTTT.

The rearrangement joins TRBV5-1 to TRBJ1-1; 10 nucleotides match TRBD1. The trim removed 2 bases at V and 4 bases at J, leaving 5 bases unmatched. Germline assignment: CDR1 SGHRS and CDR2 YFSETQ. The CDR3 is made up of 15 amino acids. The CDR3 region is CASSFLGTGATEAFF. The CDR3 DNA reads TGCGCCAGCAGCTTTCTCGGGACAGGGGCCACTGAAGCTTTCTTT.

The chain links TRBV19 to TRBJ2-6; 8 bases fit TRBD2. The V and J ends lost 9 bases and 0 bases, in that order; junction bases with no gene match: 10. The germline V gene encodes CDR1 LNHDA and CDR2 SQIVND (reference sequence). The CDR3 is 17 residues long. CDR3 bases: TGTGCCAGCTCCCGGGGGGGCGGGCCCTCTGGGGCCAACGTCCTGACTTTC. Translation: CASSRGGGPSGANVLTF.

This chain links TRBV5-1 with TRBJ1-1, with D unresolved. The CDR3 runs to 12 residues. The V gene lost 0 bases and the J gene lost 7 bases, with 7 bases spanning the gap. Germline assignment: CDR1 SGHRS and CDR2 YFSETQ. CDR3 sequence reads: CASSLGGDEAFF. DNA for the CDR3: TGCGCCAGCAGCTTGGGTGGAGATGAAGCTTTCTTT.

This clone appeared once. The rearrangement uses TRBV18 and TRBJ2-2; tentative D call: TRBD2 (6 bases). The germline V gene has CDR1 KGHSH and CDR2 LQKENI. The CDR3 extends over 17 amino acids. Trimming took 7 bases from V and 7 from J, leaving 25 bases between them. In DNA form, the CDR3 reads TGTGCCAGCTTACAGGAGCTAGCGATCTCCCGAGGCGGGGAGCTGTTTTTT. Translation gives CASLQELAISRGGELFF.

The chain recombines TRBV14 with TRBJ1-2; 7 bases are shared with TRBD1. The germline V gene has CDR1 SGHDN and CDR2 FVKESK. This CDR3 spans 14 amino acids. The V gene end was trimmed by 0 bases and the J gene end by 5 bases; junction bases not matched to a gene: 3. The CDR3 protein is CASSQDPTGYGYTF. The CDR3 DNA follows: TGTGCCAGCAGCCAAGACCCGACAGGGTATGGCTACACCTTC.

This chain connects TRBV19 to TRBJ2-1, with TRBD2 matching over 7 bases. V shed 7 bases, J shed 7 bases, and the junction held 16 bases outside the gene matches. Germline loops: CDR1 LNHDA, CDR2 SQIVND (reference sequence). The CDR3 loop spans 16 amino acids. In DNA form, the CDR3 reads TGTGCCAGTATAAGGTATGGCGGCGGGAGCGTAAATGAGCAGTTCTTC. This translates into CASIRYGGGSVNEQFF. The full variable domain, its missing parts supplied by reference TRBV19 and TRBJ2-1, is DGGITQSPKYLFRKEGQNVTLSCEQNLNHDAMYWYRQDPGQGLRLIYYSQIVNDFQKGDIAEGYSVSREKKESFPLTVTSAQKNPTAFYLCASIRYGGGSVNEQFFGPGTRLTVL.

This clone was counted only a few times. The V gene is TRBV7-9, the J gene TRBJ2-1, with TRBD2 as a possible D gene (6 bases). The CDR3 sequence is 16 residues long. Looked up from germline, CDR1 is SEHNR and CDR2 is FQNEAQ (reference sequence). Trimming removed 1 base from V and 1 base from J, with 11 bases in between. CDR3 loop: CASSLGRGISYNEQFF. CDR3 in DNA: TGTGCCAGCAGCTTAGGGAGGGGAATTTCCTACAATGAGCAGTTCTTC.

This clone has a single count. CDR3 nucleotides: TGCGCCAGCAACTTGCCCACAGGGGCGCTGGAATACGAGCAGTACGTC. Its translation is CASNLPTGALEYEQYV. This chain links TRBV5-1 with TRBJ2-7, with 7 nucleotides matching TRBD1. CDR1 is SGHRS and CDR2 is YFSETQ in the germline V gene. CDR3 length: 16 residues.

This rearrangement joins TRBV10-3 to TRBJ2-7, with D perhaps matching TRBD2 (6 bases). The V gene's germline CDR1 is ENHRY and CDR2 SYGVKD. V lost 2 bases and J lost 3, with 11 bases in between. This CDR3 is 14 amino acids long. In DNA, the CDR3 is TGTGCCATCAGTGAGGGCGGAGGGAACTACGAGCAGTACGTC. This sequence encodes CAISEGGGNYEQYV.

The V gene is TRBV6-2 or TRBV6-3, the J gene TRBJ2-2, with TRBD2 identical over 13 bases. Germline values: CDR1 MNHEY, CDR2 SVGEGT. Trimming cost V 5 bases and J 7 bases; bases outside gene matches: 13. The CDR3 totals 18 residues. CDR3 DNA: TGTGCCAGCAGTGACGGACTAGCGGGAGCGTCCGCCGTCGGGGAGCTGTTTTTT. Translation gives CASSDGLAGASAVGELFF.

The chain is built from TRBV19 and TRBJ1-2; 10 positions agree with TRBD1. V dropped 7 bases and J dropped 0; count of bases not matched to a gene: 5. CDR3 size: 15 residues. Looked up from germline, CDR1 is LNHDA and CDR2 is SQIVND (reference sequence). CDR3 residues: CASTRTGGTNYGYTF. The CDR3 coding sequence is TGTGCCAGTACGCGGACAGGGGGAACTAACTATGGCTACACCTTC.

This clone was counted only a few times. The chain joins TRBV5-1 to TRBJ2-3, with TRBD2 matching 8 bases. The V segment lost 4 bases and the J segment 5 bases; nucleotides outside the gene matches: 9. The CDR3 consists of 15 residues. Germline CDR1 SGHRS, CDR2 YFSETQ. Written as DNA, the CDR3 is TGCGCCAGCAGCCCGGGACTAGTTGATGTAGATACGCAGTATTTT. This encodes CASSPGLVDVDTQYF. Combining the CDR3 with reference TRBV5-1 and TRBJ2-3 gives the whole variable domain KAGVTQTPRYLIKTRGQQVTLSCSPISGHRSVSWYQQTPGQGLQFLFEYFSETQRNKGNFPGRFSGRQFSNSRSEMNVSTLELGDSALYLCASSPGLVDVDTQYFGPGTRLTVL.

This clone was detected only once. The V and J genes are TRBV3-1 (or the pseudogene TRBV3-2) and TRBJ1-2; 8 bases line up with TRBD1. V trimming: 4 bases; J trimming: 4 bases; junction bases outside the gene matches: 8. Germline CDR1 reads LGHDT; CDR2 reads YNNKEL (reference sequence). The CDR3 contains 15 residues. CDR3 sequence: CASSPRQGIPYGYTF. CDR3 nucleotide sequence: TGTGCCAGCAGCCCCAGACAGGGGATCCCCTATGGCTACACCTTC.

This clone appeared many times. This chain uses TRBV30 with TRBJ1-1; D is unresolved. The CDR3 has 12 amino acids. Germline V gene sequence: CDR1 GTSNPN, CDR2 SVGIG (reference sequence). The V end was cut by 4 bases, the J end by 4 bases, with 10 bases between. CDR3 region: CAWTGGSTEAFF. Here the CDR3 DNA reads TGTGCCTGGACGGGAGGGTCCACTGAAGCTTTCTTT. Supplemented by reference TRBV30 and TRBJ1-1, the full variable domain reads SQTIHQWPATLVQPVGSPLSLECTVEGTSNPNLYWYRQAAGRGLQLLFYSVGIGQISSEVPQNLSASRPQDRQFILSSKKLLLSDSGFYLCAWTGGSTEAFFGQGTRLTVV.

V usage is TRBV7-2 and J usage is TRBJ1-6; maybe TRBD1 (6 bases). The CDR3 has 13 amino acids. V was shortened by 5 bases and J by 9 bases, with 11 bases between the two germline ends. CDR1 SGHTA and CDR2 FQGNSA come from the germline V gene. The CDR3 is CASSLGHPSPLHF. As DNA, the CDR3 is TGTGCCAGCAGCCTGGGACACCCTTCACCCCTCCACTTT. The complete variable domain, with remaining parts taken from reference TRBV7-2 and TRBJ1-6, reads GAGVSQSPSNKVTEKGKDVELRCDPISGHTALYWYRQSLGQGLEFLIYFQGNSAPDKSGLPSDRFSAERTGGSVSTLTIQRTQQEDSAVYLCASSLGHPSPLHFGNGTRLTVT.

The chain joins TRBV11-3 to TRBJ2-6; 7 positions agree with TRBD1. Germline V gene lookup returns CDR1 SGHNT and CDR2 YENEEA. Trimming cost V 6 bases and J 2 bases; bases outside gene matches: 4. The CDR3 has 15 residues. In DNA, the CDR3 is TGTGCCAGCAGTGACAGGGTCCCTGGGGCCAACGTCCTGACTTTC. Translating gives CASSDRVPGANVLTF.

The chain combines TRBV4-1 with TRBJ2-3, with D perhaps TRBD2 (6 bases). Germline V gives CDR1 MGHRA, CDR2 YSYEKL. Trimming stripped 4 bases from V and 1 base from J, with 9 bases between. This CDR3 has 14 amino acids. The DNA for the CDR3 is TGCGCCAGCAGCCCAGCTAGCGGCACAGATACGCAGTATTTT. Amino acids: CASSPASGTDTQYF.

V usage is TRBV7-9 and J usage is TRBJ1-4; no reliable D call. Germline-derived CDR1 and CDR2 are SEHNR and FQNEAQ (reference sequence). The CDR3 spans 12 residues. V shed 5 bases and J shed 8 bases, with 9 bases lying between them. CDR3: CASSLEEEKLFF. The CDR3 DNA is TGTGCCAGCAGCCTAGAAGAGGAAAAACTGTTTTTT. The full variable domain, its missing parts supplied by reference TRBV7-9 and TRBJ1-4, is DTGVSQNPRHKITKRGQNVTFRCDPISEHNRLYWYRQTLGQGPEFLTYFQNEAQLEKSRLLSDRFSAERPKGSFSTLEIQRTEQGDSAMYLCASSLEEEKLFFGSGTQLSVL.

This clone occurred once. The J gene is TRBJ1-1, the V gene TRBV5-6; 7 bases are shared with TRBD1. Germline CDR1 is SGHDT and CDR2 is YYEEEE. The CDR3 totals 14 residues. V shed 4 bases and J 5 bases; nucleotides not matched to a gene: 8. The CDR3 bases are TGTGCCAGCAGCAAGGGACAGTCGGGAACTGAAGCTTTCTTT. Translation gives CASSKGQSGTEAFF.

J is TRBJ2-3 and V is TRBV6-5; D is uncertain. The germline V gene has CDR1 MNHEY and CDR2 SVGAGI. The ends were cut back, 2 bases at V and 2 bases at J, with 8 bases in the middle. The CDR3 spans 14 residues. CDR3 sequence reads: CASSYDYFTDTQYF. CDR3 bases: TGTGCCAGCAGTTACGATTACTTCACAGATACGCAGTATTTT.